This T cell receptor (beta chain) was recorded in a study of T cell responses to AZD1222 COVID-19 vaccine (dated by TCRdb to the early 2020s). Background for the entire study: AZD1222 recipients whose second dose came at about 4 weeks and those whose second dose came at about 12 weeks were combined into one group, since spike-specific TCR depth and breadth did not differ between the two schedules. Trial participants were enrolled into age subgroups of 18-55, 56-69 and 70-plus years, which contained 148, 28 and 57 TCR-sequenced participants, respectively. TCR sequencing covered 233 trial participants: some 210 given two doses of AZD1222 and 26 given two doses of MenACWY control vaccine.

This specimen's time point label, per the study, means: baseline before first vaccination. Vaccinee samples came from UK trials COV001 and COV002, including a single-blind randomized controlled phase 2/3 trial of AZD1222 (ChAdOx1 nCoV-19) in healthy adults. Trial participant PBMC samples were collected at day 0 and day 28 after the second dose for TCRbeta chain sequencing. General conclusions and limits of the study: Conclusions about previously exposed vaccinees are limited because only six or seven AZD1222 recipients were SARS-CoV-2 seropositive at baseline. A significant rise in spike-specific TCR breadth and depth was observed after two AZD1222 doses relative to day 0 and relative to MenACWY recipients. The vaccine-associated CD4 TCRs covered the entire spike protein, and the dominant responses fell in regions 160-218 and 743-854. Participants were mostly white British, with more females than males. The authors suggested clonal diversity may have been underestimated. In the small 56-69-year group, the increase in depth fell short of significance, most likely because of low power. No day 14 peak-response samples were available, so repertoires were characterized only after the peak T cell response. Reportedly, close to half of the unique spike-specific TCRs recognized epitopes lying outside the regions that are mutated in the B.1.351 and B.1.1.7 variants.

The CDR3 regions of human TCRbeta chains were subjected to immunosequencing. Turning to the authors' computational methods: TCRs in the repertoires were matched against a reference library of SARS-CoV-2-specific TCRs that had been generated with the MIRA antigen-specificity platform. Breadth meant the fraction of unique TCRs that were SARS-CoV-2-associated, whereas depth meant the fraction of total T cells that were SARS-CoV-2-associated. Using the MIRA data, each spike-specific TCR was assigned both to the spike region to which the TCR was reactive and to a CD4 or CD8 class. Log10-transformed breadth and depth values were compared by one-way ANOVA with Sidak's multiple comparisons tests. TCRdb re-hosts the immuneACCESS table, in-frame sequences only. Its copies lack some clones; in the studies checked, an unresolved V gene accounts for under half of them, and the cause for the rest is not known. D and trimming were read from the DNA, whereas the V and J calls and clone size are those reported in that table. This sample is represented by about 97,000 clones; approximately 90% of them were singletons. The top ten clones comprise approximately 1.3% of the sample.

V and J are truncated by 4 bases and 1 base respectively, leaving an intervening sequence of 8 bases. CDR1 SGHKS and CDR2 YYEKEE were looked up in the germline V gene (reference sequence). Its CDR3 holds 13 amino acids, cysteine through phenylalanine. The entry retains the CDR3 DNA only, 39 bases that are in frame from base 1. This clone occurred once. The antigen it binds to is not known. Qualities for individual bases were not recorded, and no much larger clone is one base off. This sequence uses TRBV5-5 and TRBJ1-2; no D segment can be confidently identified. Sequencing was performed on peripheral blood, taken on day 0 of AZD1222 vaccination. This TCR came from an adult in good health. The DNA sequence is TGTGCCAGCAGCCCAACTGATAACTATGGCTACACCTTC. Its amino acids are CASSPTDNYGYTF.